The clone carrying this T cell receptor (beta chain) was seen at least ten times. The antigen is unknown. These data belong to a study of early T cells in non-severe SARS-CoV-2 infection. Study context: The sequenced material was bulk RNA from unsorted whole blood, and its chains were unpaired. Study results and caveats: Private and CD4 specificities were missed by VDJdb matching, which favored anti-spike CD8 responses.

With 5 bases removed from V and 5 bases from J, the gap between germline ends came to 12 bases. The CDR3 runs 14 residues. Germline-derived CDR1 and CDR2 are MNHEY and SMNVEV (reference sequence). Unique molecular identifiers tagged individual cDNA molecules. TCRdb itself ran the 5' RACE reads through MiXCR, one entry per CDR3 protein. The table lists about 22,000 distinct CDR3 sequences, around 3.3% of them singletons. This chain uses TRBV27 with TRBJ2-2; the D gene is possibly TRBD1 (6 bases). The sequenced sample was whole blood. This TCR came from an adult who was a healthcare worker with PCR-confirmed SARS-CoV-2 infection or an uninfected control (not recorded which). The CDR3, as DNA: TGTGCCAGCAGTCTAGGACAGTTGACCGGGGAGCTGTTTTTT. Translated, it gives CASSLGQLTGELFF.